This T cell receptor beta chain was identified during a study of immune characterization of retroperitoneal liposarcoma. This clonotype was observed many times. Germline CDR1 reads MNHNS; CDR2 reads SASEGT. V was cut by 1 base and J by 6 bases, with 14 bases left in between. CDR3 length equals 15 residues. In TCRdb, the PCR reads were re-called with MiXCR into one record per CDR3 protein. The data hold around 10,000 distinct CDR3 sequences, with 45% to 55% observed a single time. The rearrangement links TRBV6-1 to TRBJ2-3; a weak D match, TRBD2 (7 bases). The specimen sequenced was tumor tissue. The receptor was isolated from a female donor with retroperitoneal liposarcoma. The CDR3 spells CASSEGGGGKDTQYF. The CDR3 DNA reads TGTGCCAGCAGTGAAGGGGGAGGGGGTAAGGATACGCAGTATTTT.